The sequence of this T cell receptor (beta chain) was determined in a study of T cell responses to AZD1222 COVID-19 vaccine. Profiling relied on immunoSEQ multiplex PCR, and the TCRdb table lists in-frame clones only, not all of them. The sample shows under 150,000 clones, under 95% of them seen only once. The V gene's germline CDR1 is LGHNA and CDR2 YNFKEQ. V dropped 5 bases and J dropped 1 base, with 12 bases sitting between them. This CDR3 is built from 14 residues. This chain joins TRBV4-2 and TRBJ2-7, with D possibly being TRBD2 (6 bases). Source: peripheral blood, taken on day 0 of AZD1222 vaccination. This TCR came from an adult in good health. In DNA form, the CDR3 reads TGTGCCAGCAGCTCTCGGGACTCATCCTACGAGCAGTACTTC. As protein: CASSSRDSSYEQYF.